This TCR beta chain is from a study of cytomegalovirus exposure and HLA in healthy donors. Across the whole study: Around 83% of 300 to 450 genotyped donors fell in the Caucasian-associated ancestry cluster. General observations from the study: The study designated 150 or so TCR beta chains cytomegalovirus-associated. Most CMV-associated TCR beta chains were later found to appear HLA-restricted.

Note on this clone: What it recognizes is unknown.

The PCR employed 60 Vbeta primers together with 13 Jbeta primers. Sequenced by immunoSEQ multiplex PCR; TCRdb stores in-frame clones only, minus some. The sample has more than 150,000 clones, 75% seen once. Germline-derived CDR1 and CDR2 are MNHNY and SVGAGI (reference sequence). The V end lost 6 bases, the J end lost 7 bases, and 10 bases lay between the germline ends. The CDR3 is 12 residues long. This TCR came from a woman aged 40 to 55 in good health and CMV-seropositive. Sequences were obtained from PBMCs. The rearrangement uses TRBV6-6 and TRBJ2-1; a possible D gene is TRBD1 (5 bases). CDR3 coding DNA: TGTGCCAGCAGCCCGACAGCGAATGAGCAGTTCTTC. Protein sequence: CASSPTANEQFF.